Following are 18 T cell receptor beta chains from one sample sequenced in a study of CD8 T cells in Susac syndrome. The RNA, about 0.5 to 1 ug, was put through reverse transcription using random hexamers. TCRdb called the immunoSEQ multiplex PCR reads again in MiXCR, with one record for every CDR3 protein. The sample consists of 240,000 or so distinct CDR3 sequences, 95% to 97% of them appearing once. Specimen: CD4+ T cells from PBMCs. The origin of the receptors is a human donor with Susac syndrome.

CDR3: CSVEGASGSYNEQFF. CDR3 sequence (DNA): TGCAGCGTTGAAGGTGCTAGCGGGAGTTATAATGAGCAGTTCTTC. The J gene is TRBJ2-1, the V gene TRBV29-1; 10 bases fit TRBD2. This CDR3 has 15 residues. Trimming removed 1 base from V and 7 bases from J; junction bases left unmatched: 7. Germline V lookup: CDR1 SQVTM, CDR2 ANQGSEA.

V is TRBV29-1 and J is TRBJ2-7, with D perhaps matching TRBD1 (6 bases). The ends were cut back, 4 bases at V and 5 bases at J, with 21 bases in the middle. The CDR3 loop spans 15 amino acids. Germline CDR1 reads SQVTM; CDR2 reads ANQGSEA. In DNA, the CDR3 is TGCAGCGTTGTCCCCACTTGGGCAGGGGCGAACGAGCAGTACTTC. Encoded protein: CSVVPTWAGANEQYF.

The chain is built from TRBV30 and TRBJ2-5; possible D gene TRBD1, 6 bases. In germline, CDR1 is GTSNPN, CDR2 SVGIG (reference sequence). Trimming removed 3 bases at V and 4 bases at J, with 18 bases between. The CDR3 is 15 amino acids. CDR3 sequence: CAWSPTLKGGETQYF. Written as DNA, the CDR3 is TGTGCCTGGAGCCCAACGCTCAAAGGGGGAGAGACCCAGTACTTC.

The chain links TRBV3-1 to TRBJ2-5, with 10 nucleotides matching TRBD2. Germline CDR1 LGHDT, CDR2 YNNKEL (reference sequence). There are 16 residues in the CDR3. V trimming: 1 base; J trimming: 5 bases; junction bases outside the gene matches: 7. The CDR3 nucleotides read TGTGCCAGCAGCCAAGGAAAACTAGCGGGATTTGAGACCCAGTACTTC. It yields the protein CASSQGKLAGFETQYF.

This clonotype has just one count. The CDR3 here is CASSLRLDWGPDTQYF. For the CDR3, the DNA is TGTGCCAGCAGCCTTCGACTAGACTGGGGGCCAGATACGCAGTATTTT. This chain joins TRBV9 and TRBJ2-3; tentatively, D is TRBD1 or TRBD2 (6 bases each). The CDR3 runs to 16 residues. V lost 4 bases, J lost 4 bases, and 19 bases lay in between. Germline lookup yields CDR1 SGDLS and CDR2 YYNGEE. The complete variable domain, with remaining parts taken from reference TRBV9 and TRBJ2-3, reads DSGVTQTPKHLITATGQRVTLRCSPRSGDLSVYWYQQSLDQGLQFLIQYYNGEERAKGNILERFSAQQFPDLHSELNLSSLELGDSALYFCASSLRLDWGPDTQYFGPGTRLTVL.

J is TRBJ2-7 and V is TRBV28, with D uncertain. The V gene's germline CDR1 is MDHEN and CDR2 SYDVKM. Trimming cost V 3 bases and J 5 bases, with 17 bases left between them. This CDR3 spans 15 amino acids. CDR3 sequence reads: CASSLRTGTRDEQYF. The CDR3 nucleotides read TGTGCCAGCAGTTTGAGGACGGGTACTCGGGACGAGCAGTACTTC.

The chain joins TRBV18 to TRBJ2-3; the match to TRBD2 covers 9 bases. CDR3 length equals 16 residues. Looked up from germline, CDR1 is KGHSH and CDR2 is LQKENI. J gave up 4 bases and V 3 bases, and 8 bases lay outside the gene matches. CDR3 nucleotides: TGTGCCAGCTCACCGAGACGATTAGCGGGAGCAGATACGCAGTATTTT. Translated: CASSPRRLAGADTQYF.

This chain links TRBV6-5 with TRBJ2-7; TRBD2 matches at 9 bases. The CDR3 loop spans 15 amino acids. V was pared by 0 bases and J by 6 bases, with 6 bases of the junction left unmatched. Germline V lookup: CDR1 MNHEY, CDR2 SVGAGI. This chain's CDR3 is CASSYSGLANSEQYF. CDR3 nucleotide sequence: TGTGCCAGCAGTTACTCCGGACTAGCGAATAGCGAGCAGTACTTC.

The J gene is TRBJ2-5, the V gene TRBV6-2 or TRBV6-3; D gene ambiguous. Germline V CDR1 and CDR2: MNHEY, SVGEGT. Trimming took off 4 bases at V and 7 bases at J, with 4 bases between the two ends. CDR3 length: 10 residues. The CDR3 reads CASSSGTQYF. The CDR3 DNA reads TGTGCCAGCAGTTCAGGGACCCAGTACTTC.

This chain uses TRBV19 with TRBJ1-2, with D maybe TRBD1 (5 bases). V was cut by 3 bases and J by 8 bases, with 16 bases left in between. CDR1 is LNHDA, CDR2 SQIVND, per germline (reference sequence). The CDR3 is 14 amino acids. The CDR3 protein is CASSMGTAGQGYTF. CDR3 DNA sequence: TGTGCCAGTAGTATGGGTACGGCAGGGCAAGGCTACACCTTC. The whole variable domain, remainder taken from reference TRBV19 and TRBJ1-2, is DGGITQSPKYLFRKEGQNVTLSCEQNLNHDAMYWYRQDPGQGLRLIYYSQIVNDFQKGDIAEGYSVSREKKESFPLTVTSAQKNPTAFYLCASSMGTAGQGYTFGSGTRLTVV.

The chain joins TRBV12-3 or TRBV12-4 to TRBJ1-1; D uncertain. CDR3 length: 12 residues. V was pared by 6 bases and J by 7 bases, with 12 bases between. CDR3 sequence (DNA): TGTGCCAGCAGAGAGAGGTCTGGTGAAGCTTTCTTT. This encodes CASRERSGEAFF.

The rearrangement joins TRBV15 to TRBJ1-5; no clear D gene. Trimming shortened V by 1 base and J by 0 bases, and 10 bases separated the two germline ends. The CDR3 is 16 amino acids. In germline, CDR1 is LNHNV, CDR2 YYDKDF (reference sequence). In DNA form, the CDR3 reads TGTGCCACCAGCAGAGTCGGAGACCCTAGCAATCAGCCCCAGCATTTT. It translates to CATSRVGDPSNQPQHF. Supplemented by reference TRBV15 and TRBJ1-5, the full variable domain reads DAMVIQNPRYQVTQFGKPVTLSCSQTLNHNVMYWYQQKSSQAPKLLFHYYDKDFNNEADTPDNFQSRRPNTSFCFLDIRSPGLGDTAMYLCATSRVGDPSNQPQHFGDGTRLSIL.

As DNA, the CDR3 is TGTGCCAGCAGCGCCCTCACCGGGACGCAGTATTTT. Translation gives CASSALTGTQYF. The gene calls are TRBV9 and TRBJ2-3, with unresolved D. Trimming pared 3 bases from V and 9 bases from J, leaving 11 bases between. The CDR3 loop spans 12 amino acids. Germline V CDR1 and CDR2: SGDLS, YYNGEE.

The gene calls are TRBV7-3 and TRBJ1-1; 8 bases map to TRBD1. This CDR3 is 18 amino acids long. The trim removed 2 bases at V and 6 bases at J, leaving 17 bases unmatched. Germline CDR1 is SGHTA and CDR2 is FQGTGA. CDR3 in amino acids: CASSLEPQGQGALAEAFF. The CDR3, as DNA: TGTGCCAGCAGCTTAGAGCCCCAAGGACAGGGCGCGCTCGCTGAAGCTTTCTTT.

The J gene is TRBJ1-5, the V gene TRBV20-1, with 9 bases that match TRBD1. CDR3 length: 14 residues. Germline V gene sequence: CDR1 DFQATT, CDR2 SNEGSKA (reference sequence). The V and J ends lost 6 bases and 4 bases, in that order; junction bases with no gene match: 7. DNA for the CDR3: TGCAGTGCGCCGACAGGGGGAGGGAATCAGCCCCAGCATTTT. Protein product: CSAPTGGGNQPQHF.

The rearrangement links TRBV4-2 to TRBJ1-1, with D possibly matching TRBD1 (6 bases). The CDR3 spans 16 residues. The germline V and J ends were trimmed by 4 bases and 1 base, with 16 bases remaining between them. CDR1 is LGHNA and CDR2 is YNFKEQ in the germline V gene. CDR3 DNA: TGTGCCAGCAGCCCGCTAGGTCAGGGGAAGAACACTGAAGCTTTCTTT. Translating gives CASSPLGQGKNTEAFF.

This chain connects TRBV12-3 or TRBV12-4 to TRBJ1-5; no firm D call. Trimming pared 4 bases from V and 7 bases from J, leaving 8 bases between. The CDR3 has 12 amino acids. CDR3 DNA: TGTGCCAGCAGTTCAAGCCGGCAGCCCCAGCATTTT. Translating gives CASSSSRQPQHF.

The J gene is TRBJ2-4, the V gene TRBV4-1; TRBD1 or TRBD2 may be the D gene (5 bases each). CDR3 length: 14 residues. V lost 4 bases and J lost 5, with 12 bases in between. Germline V gene sequence: CDR1 MGHRA, CDR2 YSYEKL. The CDR3 is CASSPPGRENIQYF. The CDR3 DNA follows: TGCGCCAGCAGCCCGCCGGGACGGGAAAACATTCAGTACTTC.